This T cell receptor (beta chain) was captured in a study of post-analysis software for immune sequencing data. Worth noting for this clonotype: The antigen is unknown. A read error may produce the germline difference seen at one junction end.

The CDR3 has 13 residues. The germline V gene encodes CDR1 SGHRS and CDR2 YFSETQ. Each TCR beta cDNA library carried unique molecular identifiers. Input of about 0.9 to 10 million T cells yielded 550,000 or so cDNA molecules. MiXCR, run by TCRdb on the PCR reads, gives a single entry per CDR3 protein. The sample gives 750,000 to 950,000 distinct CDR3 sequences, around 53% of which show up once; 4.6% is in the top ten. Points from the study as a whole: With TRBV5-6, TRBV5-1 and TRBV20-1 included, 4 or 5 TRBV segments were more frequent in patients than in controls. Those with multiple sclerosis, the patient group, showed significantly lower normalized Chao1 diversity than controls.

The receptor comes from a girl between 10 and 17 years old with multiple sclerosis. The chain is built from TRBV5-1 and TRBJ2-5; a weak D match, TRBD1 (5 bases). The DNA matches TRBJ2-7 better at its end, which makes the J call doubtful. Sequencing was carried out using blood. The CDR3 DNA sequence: TGCGCCGGCAGCCAACCCCAGGGATACGAGCAGTACTTC. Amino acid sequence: CAGSQPQGYEQYF.